This record covers a single T cell receptor (beta chain). Data came from immunoSEQ multiplex PCR; TCRdb stores just in-frame clones and leaves some out. The sample has some 150,000 clones, 84% seen once. V was pared by 3 bases and J by 6 bases, with 8 bases between. This CDR3 comprises 12 residues. CDR1 LNHNV and CDR2 YYDKDF come from the germline V gene (reference sequence). This entry is derived from a study of blood T cell repertoires in COVID-19. Turning to the study itself: Acute and convalescent COVID-19 specimens originated in the United States, Italy and Spain. T cells, B-cell-depleted T cells, or PBMCs provided the cDNA or gDNA that served as material.

Patients in Seattle were enrolled during active infection, then followed longitudinally. The sample consisted of peripheral blood. This chain connects TRBV15 to TRBJ1-1; D is unclear. The clonotype was recovered from a woman aged 65 to 85 with COVID-19, enrolled during active disease. The CDR3 sequence is CATSRSEAEAFF. The CDR3 DNA sequence: TGTGCCACCAGCAGGTCGGAGGCTGAAGCTTTCTTT.